The subject of this entry is one TCR beta chain. This clonotype was picked up many times. Its antigen has not been determined. No base quality values were provided; no much bigger clone lies one nucleotide off. V and J are trimmed by 5 bases and 0 bases, and the gene matches miss 4 bases of the junction. From the cysteine up to the phenylalanine, the CDR3 has a length of 15 residues. Only the CDR3 DNA stays, 45 bases, in frame from base 1. From the germline V gene, CDR1 is SNHLY and CDR2 is FYNNEI. The TCR beta CDR3 regions were amplified from RNA transcripts. A first-round RT-PCR of the TCR CDR3 used the HTBI primer set with the Qiagen OneStep RT-PCR kit. A second multiplex PCR round built the libraries, followed by size selection and purification. The libraries were sequenced on an Illumina HiSeq2000 using paired-end 100 bp reads. The study's own analysis went as follows. SOAPnuke was used to process the raw data, with reads discarded if the reads contained adapters or uncalled bases, had a mean Phred below 15, or lacked an exact constant-primer or identifier match. COPE v1.2.5 was used to merge high-quality paired reads, and clonotypes were defined as unique nucleotide sequences. Clonotypes were aligned to IMGT TRBV, TRBD and TRBJ reference segments using MiTCR v1.1. Analysis was restricted to V-J combinations with a frequency above 0.0001, which covered 99.2% of repertoires. The TCS score was defined as F50 (clonal expansion) divided by E x V (chaos), with BLOSUM62-based TCRdist calculated between CDR3 peptides within each V-J. Welch's t-statistics and random forest reduced 500 to 550 V-J features to about 12, which were used in a naive Bayes classifier (R e1071). The public sequencing data were trimmed at Q25 with fastp and processed into clonotypes with MiXCR by TCRdb, which kept only in-frame beta chains. A single entry per CDR3 protein holds the most common genes and DNA from its merged rows. V and J calls and clone size were set by TCRdb, not the authors. The sample table records hundreds of thousands of distinct CDR3 sequences; around 14% of these occur just once. More than 4.5% of the sample is held by the ten biggest clonotypes.

The data belong to a study of T cells in Graves' hyperthyroidism and ophthalmopathy (dated by TCRdb to the late 2010s). For the study in its entirety: Peripheral blood was sampled at the time of initial diagnosis, prior to any treatment. To identify TCR V-J signatures that set the groups apart, the researchers used a discovery cohort of about a hundred patients, made up of under 45 with Graves' ophthalmopathy and some 56 with stable Graves' hyperthyroidism. An independent validation cohort of under 20 hyperthyroidism patients and some 15 patients who later progressed to ophthalmopathy tested prospective prediction of ophthalmopathy. The approximately 90 discovery patients were randomly split 7:3 into training and test sets. In addition, the study compared T-cell repertoires in thyroid tissue and in blood from roughly six Graves' hyperthyroidism patients. After blood sampling, hyperthyroidism patients were treated with methimazole at a starting dose of 30 mg daily, and ophthalmopathy patients were treated with high-dose intravenous methylprednisolone. According to the paper, TCR Vbeta CDR3 sequencing was carried out on more than 120 peripheral blood samples, which came from some 41 ophthalmopathy, around 75 hyperthyroidism and around 17 progressor patients.

What the study reported, not specific to this receptor: In cross-validation, a model built on a 13 V-J signature told ophthalmopathy apart from stable hyperthyroidism with 85% to 90% sensitivity and around 84% specificity, and in testing the same model reached 80%/75%. Most expanded thyroid clonotypes (frequency above 0.001) were also detected in blood, suggesting blood repertoires may reflect thyroid immune responses. Sample size was not statistically predetermined, and blinding of investigators to group allocation was not performed. During validation, the model predicted progression to ophthalmopathy a median of approximately 7 months ahead of onset, with almost 71% sensitivity and around 73% specificity.

Hyperthyroidism patients were aged 18 to 65 years and newly diagnosed, with disease duration of less than 2 months. The study excluded patients with uncontrolled infections, other autoimmune diseases, pregnancy or lactation. Diagnoses were based on clinical symptoms, serum thyroxine and TRAb, thyroid ultrasound and orbital computed tomography. For progressor patients, blood was drawn at the first diagnosis of hyperthyroidism, before any ophthalmopathy symptoms had appeared. PBMCs were isolated from more than 8 ml of fresh peripheral blood by Ficoll-Paque density gradient centrifugation. Progressor patients were first diagnosed with Graves' hyperthyroidism and then developed ophthalmopathy during follow-up. Trizol reagent was used to extract total RNA, and RNA quality was then checked on an Agilent 2100 Bioanalyzer.

The clonotype was recovered from a woman aged 30 to 39 with Graves' hyperthyroidism that later progressed to Graves' ophthalmopathy. The chain is encoded by TRBV2 joined to TRBJ1-5; 7 junctional bases match TRBD1. The sample comprised blood. In nucleotide form, the sequence is TGTGCCAGCAGTAGTCAGGGGGATAGCAATCAGCCCCAGCATTTT. The translation is CASSSQGDSNQPQHF.